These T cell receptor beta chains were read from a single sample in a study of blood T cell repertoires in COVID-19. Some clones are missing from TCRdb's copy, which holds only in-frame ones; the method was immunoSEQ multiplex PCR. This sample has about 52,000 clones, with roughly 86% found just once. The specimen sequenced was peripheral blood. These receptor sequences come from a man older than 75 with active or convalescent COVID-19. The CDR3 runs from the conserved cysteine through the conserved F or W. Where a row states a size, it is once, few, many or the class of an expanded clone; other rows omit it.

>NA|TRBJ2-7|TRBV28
CASSWTSGPSYEQYF
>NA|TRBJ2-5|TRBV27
CASSLLLNHRGGLETQYF
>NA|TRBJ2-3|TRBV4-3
CASSQDPLGGTDTQYF
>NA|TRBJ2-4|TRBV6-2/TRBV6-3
CASSQPGAKNIQYF
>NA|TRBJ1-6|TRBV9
CASSVGQGMWGSPLHF
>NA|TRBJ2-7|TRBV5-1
CASSWGGTRTGGSYEQYF
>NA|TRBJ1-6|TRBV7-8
CASSAGQNNSPLHF
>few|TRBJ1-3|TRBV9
CASSALAGQSSGNTIYF
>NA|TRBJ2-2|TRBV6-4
CAGPNGLAGGRNTGELFF
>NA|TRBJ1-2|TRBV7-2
CASRLGTGGSGYTF
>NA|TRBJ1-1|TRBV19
CASSMGMGGEAFF
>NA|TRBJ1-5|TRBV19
CASSMAFGQGQNQPQHF
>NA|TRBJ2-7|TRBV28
CASGGAGGHYEQYF
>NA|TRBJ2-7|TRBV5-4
CASSSLAGSYEQYF
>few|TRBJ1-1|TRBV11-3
CASSSQGNTEAFF
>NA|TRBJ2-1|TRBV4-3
CASSQDFLDEQFF